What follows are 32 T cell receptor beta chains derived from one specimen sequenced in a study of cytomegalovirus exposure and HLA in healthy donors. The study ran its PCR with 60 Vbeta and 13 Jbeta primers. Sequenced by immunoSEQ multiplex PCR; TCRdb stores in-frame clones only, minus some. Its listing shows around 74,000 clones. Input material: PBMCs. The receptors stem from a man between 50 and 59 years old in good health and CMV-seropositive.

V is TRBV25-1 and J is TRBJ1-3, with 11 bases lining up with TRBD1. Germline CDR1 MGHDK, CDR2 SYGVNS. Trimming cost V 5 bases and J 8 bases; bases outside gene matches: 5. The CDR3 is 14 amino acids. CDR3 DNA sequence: TGTGCCAGCAGTACGGACAGGGGGCTTGACACCATATATTTT. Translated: CASSTDRGLDTIYF.

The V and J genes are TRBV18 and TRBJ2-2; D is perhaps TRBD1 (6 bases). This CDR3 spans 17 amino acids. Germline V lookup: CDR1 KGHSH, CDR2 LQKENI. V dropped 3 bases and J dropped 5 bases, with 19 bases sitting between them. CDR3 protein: CASSPPTGIGGTGELFF. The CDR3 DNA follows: TGTGCCAGCTCACCTCCGACAGGTATCGGAGGAACCGGGGAGCTGTTTTTT.

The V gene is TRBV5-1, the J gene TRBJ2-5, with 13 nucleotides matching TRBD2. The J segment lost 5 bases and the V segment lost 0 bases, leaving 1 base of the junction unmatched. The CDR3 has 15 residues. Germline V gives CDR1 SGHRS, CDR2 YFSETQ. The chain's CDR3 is CASSLEGLAGETQYF. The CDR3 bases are TGCGCCAGCAGCTTGGAGGGACTAGCGGGGGAGACCCAGTACTTC.

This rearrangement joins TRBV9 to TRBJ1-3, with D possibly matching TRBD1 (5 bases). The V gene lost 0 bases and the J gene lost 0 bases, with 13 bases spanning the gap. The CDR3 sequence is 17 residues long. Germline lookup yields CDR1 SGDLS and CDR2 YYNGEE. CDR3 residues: CASSVGLRGSSGNTIYF. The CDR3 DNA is TGTGCCAGCAGCGTAGGACTCCGGGGGAGCTCTGGAAACACCATATATTTT.

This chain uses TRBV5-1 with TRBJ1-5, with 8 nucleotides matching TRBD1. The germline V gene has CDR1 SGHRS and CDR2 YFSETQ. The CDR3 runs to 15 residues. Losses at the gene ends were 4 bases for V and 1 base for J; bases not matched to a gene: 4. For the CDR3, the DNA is TGCGCCAGCAGCGTGACAGGGGAAAGCAATCAGCCCCAGCATTTT. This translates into CASSVTGESNQPQHF. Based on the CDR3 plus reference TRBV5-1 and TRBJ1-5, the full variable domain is KAGVTQTPRYLIKTRGQQVTLSCSPISGHRSVSWYQQTPGQGLQFLFEYFSETQRNKGNFPGRFSGRQFSNSRSEMNVSTLELGDSALYLCASSVTGESNQPQHFGDGTRLSIL.

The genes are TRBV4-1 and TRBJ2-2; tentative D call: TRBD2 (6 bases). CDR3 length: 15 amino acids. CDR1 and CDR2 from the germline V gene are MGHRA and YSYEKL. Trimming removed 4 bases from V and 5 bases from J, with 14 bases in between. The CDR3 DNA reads TGCGCCAGCAGCCTGACTAGGGCGGGGACCGGGGAGCTGTTTTTT. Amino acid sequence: CASSLTRAGTGELFF.

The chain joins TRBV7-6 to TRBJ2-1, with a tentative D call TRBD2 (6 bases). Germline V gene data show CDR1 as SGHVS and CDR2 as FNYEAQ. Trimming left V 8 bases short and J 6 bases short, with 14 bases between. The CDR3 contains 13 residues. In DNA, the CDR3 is TGTGCCAGCTCCTTACGGGGGACCAATGAGCAGTTCTTC. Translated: CASSLRGTNEQFF.

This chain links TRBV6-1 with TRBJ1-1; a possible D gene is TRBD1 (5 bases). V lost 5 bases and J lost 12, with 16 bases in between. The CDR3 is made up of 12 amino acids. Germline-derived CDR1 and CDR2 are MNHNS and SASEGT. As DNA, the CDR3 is TGTGCCAGCAGTCGACAGCGTCCGGTATCTTTCTTT. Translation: CASSRQRPVSFF.

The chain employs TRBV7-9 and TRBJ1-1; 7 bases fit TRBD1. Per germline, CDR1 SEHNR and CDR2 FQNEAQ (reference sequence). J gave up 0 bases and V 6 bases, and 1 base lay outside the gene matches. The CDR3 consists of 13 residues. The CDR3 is CASRDRLNTEAFF. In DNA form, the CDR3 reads TGTGCCAGCAGGGACAGGTTGAACACTGAAGCTTTCTTT.

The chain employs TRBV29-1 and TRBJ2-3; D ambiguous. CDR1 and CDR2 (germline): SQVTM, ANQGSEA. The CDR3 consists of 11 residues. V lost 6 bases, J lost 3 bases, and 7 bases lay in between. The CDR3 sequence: CSVTPTDTQYF. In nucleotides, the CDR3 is TGCAGCGTGACTCCAACAGATACGCAGTATTTT.

CDR3 nucleotides: TGTGCCAGCAGCGTGGGGACTGCGGGGGAGACCCAGTACTTC. Translation gives CASSVGTAGETQYF. V usage is TRBV9 and J usage is TRBJ2-5; perhaps TRBD2 as D (6 bases). The CDR3 spans 14 residues. Looked up from germline, CDR1 is SGDLS and CDR2 is YYNGEE. Trimming took 2 bases from V and 5 from J, leaving 13 bases between them.

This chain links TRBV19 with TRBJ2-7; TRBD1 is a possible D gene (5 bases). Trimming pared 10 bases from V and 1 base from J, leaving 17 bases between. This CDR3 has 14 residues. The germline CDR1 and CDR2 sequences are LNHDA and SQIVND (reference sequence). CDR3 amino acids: CATQGAAPSYEQYV. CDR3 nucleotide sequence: TGTGCCACCCAAGGGGCCGCTCCTTCCTACGAGCAGTACGTC.

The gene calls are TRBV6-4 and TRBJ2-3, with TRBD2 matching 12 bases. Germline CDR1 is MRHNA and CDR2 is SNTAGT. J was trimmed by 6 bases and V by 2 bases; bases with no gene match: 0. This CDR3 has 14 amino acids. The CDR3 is CASSDGLAGDTQYF. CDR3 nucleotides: TGTGCCAGCAGTGACGGACTAGCGGGGGATACGCAGTATTTT.

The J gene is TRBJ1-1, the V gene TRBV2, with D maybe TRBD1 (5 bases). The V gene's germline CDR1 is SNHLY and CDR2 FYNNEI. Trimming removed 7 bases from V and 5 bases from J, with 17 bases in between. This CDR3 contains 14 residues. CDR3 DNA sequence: TGTGCCAGCACCCTCGGGCAGGGTGATACTGAAGCTTTCTTT. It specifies CASTLGQGDTEAFF. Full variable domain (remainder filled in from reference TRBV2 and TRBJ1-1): EPEVTQTPSHQVTQMGQEVILRCVPISNHLYFYWYRQILGQKVEFLVSFYNNEISEKSEIFDDQFSVERPDGSNFTLKIRSTKLEDSAMYFCASTLGQGDTEAFFGQGTRLTVV.

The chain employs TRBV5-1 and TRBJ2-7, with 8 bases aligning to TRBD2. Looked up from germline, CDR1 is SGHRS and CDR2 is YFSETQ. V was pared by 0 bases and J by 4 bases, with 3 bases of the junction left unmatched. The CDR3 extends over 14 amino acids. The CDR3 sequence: CASSLGPSGYEQYV. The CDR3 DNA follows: TGCGCCAGCAGCTTGGGTCCTAGCGGGTACGAGCAGTACGTC.

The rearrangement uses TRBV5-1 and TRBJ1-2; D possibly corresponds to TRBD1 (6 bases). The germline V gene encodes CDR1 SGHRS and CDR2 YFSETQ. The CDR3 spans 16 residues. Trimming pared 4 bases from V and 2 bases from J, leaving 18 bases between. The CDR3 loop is CASSAAQGEGNYGYTF. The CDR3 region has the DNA TGCGCCAGCAGCGCCGCACAGGGTGAAGGAAACTATGGCTACACCTTC.

CDR3 in DNA: TGTGCCAGCAGCCTCGGTGGGGGGGGGAATCAGCCCCAGCATTTT. It codes for CASSLGGGGNQPQHF. This chain links TRBV28 with TRBJ1-5, with D possibly matching TRBD1 (5 bases). Deletions cut 6 bases from V and 4 bases from J, with 16 bases between. The germline V gene has CDR1 MDHEN and CDR2 SYDVKM. The CDR3 has 15 residues.

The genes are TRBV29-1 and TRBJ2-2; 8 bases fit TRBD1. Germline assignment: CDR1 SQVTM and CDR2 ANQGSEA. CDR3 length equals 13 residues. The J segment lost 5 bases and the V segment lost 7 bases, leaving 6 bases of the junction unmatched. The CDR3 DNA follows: TGCAGCGGACGGGGACAGGATACCGGGGAGCTGTTTTTT. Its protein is CSGRGQDTGELFF.

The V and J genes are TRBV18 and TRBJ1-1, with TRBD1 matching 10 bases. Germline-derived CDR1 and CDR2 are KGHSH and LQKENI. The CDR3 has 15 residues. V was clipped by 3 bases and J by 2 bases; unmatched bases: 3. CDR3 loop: CASSPGTGDNTEAFF. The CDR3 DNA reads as TGTGCCAGCTCACCCGGGACAGGGGACAACACTGAAGCTTTCTTT.

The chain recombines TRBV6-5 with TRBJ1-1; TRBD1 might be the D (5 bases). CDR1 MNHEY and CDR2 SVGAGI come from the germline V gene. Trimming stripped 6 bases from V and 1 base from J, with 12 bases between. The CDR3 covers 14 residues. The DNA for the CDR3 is TGTGCCAGCAGCCCCGGGACTGAGAACACTGAAGCTTTCTTT. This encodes CASSPGTENTEAFF.

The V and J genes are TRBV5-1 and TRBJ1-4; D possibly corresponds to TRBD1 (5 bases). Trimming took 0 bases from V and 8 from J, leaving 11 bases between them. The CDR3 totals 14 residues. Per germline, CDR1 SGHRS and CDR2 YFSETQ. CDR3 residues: CASSLEATVEKLFF. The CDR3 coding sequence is TGCGCCAGCAGCTTGGAAGCGACAGTAGAAAAACTGTTTTTT. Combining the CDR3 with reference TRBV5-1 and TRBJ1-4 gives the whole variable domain KAGVTQTPRYLIKTRGQQVTLSCSPISGHRSVSWYQQTPGQGLQFLFEYFSETQRNKGNFPGRFSGRQFSNSRSEMNVSTLELGDSALYLCASSLEATVEKLFFGSGTQLSVL.

The CDR3 sequence is CSVERGPHTEAFF. The CDR3 bases are TGCAGCGTTGAGAGAGGGCCCCACACTGAAGCTTTCTTT. This sequence joins TRBV29-1 and TRBJ1-1, with D uncertain. The V gene's germline CDR1 is SQVTM and CDR2 ANQGSEA. This CDR3 contains 13 residues. Trimming stripped 3 bases from V and 3 bases from J, with 11 bases between.

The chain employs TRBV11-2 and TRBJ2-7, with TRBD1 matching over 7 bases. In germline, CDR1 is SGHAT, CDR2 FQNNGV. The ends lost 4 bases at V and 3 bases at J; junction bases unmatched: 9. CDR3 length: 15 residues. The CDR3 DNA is TGTGCCAGCAGCTCCTATCCGGGACAGAACTACGAGCAGTACTTC. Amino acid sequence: CASSSYPGQNYEQYF.

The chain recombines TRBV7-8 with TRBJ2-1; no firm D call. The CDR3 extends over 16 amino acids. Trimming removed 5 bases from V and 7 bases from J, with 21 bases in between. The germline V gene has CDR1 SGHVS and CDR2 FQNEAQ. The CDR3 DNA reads TGTGCCAGCAGCCGCAGTCGCGTGCTAGTCTTGAATGAGCAGTTCTTC. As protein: CASSRSRVLVLNEQFF.

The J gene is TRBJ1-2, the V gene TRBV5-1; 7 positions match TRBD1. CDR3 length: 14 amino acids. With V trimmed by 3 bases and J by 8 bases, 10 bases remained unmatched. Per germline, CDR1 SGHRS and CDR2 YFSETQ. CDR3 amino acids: CASSYDEGAGGYTF. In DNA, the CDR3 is TGCGCCAGCAGCTATGACGAGGGGGCCGGAGGCTACACCTTC. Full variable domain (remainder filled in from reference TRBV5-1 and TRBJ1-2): KAGVTQTPRYLIKTRGQQVTLSCSPISGHRSVSWYQQTPGQGLQFLFEYFSETQRNKGNFPGRFSGRQFSNSRSEMNVSTLELGDSALYLCASSYDEGAGGYTFGSGTRLTVV.

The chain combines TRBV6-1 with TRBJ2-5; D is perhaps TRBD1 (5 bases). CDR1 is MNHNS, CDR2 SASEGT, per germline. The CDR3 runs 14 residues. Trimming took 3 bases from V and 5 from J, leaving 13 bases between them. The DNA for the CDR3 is TGTGCCAGCAGTGATGCAGGGCTTGGGGAGACCCAGTACTTC. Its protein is CASSDAGLGETQYF.

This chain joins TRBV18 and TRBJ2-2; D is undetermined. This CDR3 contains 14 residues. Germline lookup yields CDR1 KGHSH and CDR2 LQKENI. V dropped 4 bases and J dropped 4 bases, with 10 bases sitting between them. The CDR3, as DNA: TGTGCCAGCTCACTCCAGAGGATCACCGGGGAGCTGTTTTTT. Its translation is CASSLQRITGELFF.

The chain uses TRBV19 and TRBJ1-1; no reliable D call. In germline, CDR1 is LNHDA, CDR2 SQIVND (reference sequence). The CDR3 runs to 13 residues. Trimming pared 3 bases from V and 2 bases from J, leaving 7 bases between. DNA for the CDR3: TGTGCCAGTAGTATCTCGGGAAACACTGAAGCTTTCTTT. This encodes CASSISGNTEAFF.

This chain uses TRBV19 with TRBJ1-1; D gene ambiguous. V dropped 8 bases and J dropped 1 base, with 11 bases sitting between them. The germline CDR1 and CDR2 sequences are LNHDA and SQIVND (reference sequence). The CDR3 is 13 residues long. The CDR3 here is CASQRGSNTEAFF. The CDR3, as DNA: TGTGCCAGTCAAAGAGGATCGAACACTGAAGCTTTCTTT.

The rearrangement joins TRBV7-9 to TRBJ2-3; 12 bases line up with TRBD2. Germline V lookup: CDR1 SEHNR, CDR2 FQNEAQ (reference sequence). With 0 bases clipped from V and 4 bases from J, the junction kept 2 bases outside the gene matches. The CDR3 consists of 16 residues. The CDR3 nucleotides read TGTGCCAGCAGCTTAGCGGGACTAGCGGGCGCAGATACGCAGTATTTT. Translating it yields CASSLAGLAGADTQYF.

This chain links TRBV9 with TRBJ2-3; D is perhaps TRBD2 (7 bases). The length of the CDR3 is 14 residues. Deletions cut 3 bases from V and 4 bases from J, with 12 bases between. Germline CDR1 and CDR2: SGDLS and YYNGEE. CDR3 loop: CASSGGGESDTQYF. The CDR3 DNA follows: TGTGCCAGCAGCGGAGGGGGGGAATCAGATACGCAGTATTTT.

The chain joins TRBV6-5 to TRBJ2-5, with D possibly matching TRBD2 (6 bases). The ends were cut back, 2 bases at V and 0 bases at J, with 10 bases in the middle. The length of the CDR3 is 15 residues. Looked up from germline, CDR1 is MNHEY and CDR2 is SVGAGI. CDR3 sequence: CASSYEAGYQETQYF. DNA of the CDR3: TGTGCCAGCAGTTACGAGGCGGGATACCAAGAGACCCAGTACTTC.